This TCR beta chain was identified in a study of PD-1 blockade in classical Hodgkin lymphoma. The overall study: Intravenous delivery of nivolumab at 3 mg/kg to patients occurred every 2 weeks. Findings and caveats of the study: Patients were excluded if nivolumab began under 1 year after ASCT (the autologous transplant). At C4D1, TCR diversity had climbed significantly for CD4+ cells, though not for CD8+ cells. Prior therapy or disease activity may underlie the repertoire differences, whose causes remain undefined.

Details on this clone: Its antigen is unknown.

Germline V gives CDR1 MNHNY, CDR2 SVGAGI (reference sequence). The CDR3 runs 16 residues. Trimming stripped 0 bases from V and 0 bases from J, with 11 bases between. Profiled with immunoSEQ multiplex PCR; TCRdb holds only in-frame clones, not every one. Of roughly 12,000 clones detected, roughly four fifths appear once; the ten largest clones hold 30% to 40%. Relapse was seen in all patients after autologous stem cell transplantation, and brentuximab vedotin exposure was variable. Here the sequenced sample was peripheral blood mononuclear cells (PBMCs), taken at baseline. The rearrangement links TRBV6-6 to TRBJ2-5; weak D call: TRBD1 (5 bases). This receptor was taken from a human donor with classical Hodgkin lymphoma. CDR3 sequence: CASSYSGAMYQETQYF. The CDR3, as DNA: TGTGCCAGCAGTTACTCTGGGGCCATGTACCAAGAGACCCAGTACTTC.